This T cell receptor (beta chain) was found in a study of T cells in Graves' hyperthyroidism and ophthalmopathy. Points from the study as a whole: It was a median approximately 6.9 months before onset that the model predicted ophthalmopathy.

The CDR3 is made up of 15 amino acids. The germline V gene encodes CDR1 MNHEY and CDR2 SVGAGI. RNA transcripts were the template for amplifying TCR beta CDR3 regions. The study used the HTBI primer set for a first-round RT-PCR of the TCR CDR3. TCRdb re-called the multiplex PCR reads with MiXCR, one entry per CDR3 protein. The repertoire holds 490,000 or so distinct CDR3 sequences, with roughly 45% as singletons. On this clonotype itself: Its antigen is undetermined. Given a much more abundant clone one base away, this may be a read error.

The chain uses TRBV6-5 and TRBJ1-5, with 7 bases matching TRBD1. The sequencing input was peripheral blood or thyroid tissue (not recorded which). The receptor comes from an adult woman with Graves' disease, either hyperthyroidism or ophthalmopathy (not recorded which). The DNA of the CDR3 is TGTGCCAGCAGATACTCGACAGGGCGGAATCAGCCCCAGCATTTT. Its protein product is CASRYSTGRNQPQHF.